This T cell receptor (beta chain) comes out of a study of blood T cell repertoires in COVID-19. Study-level information: The United States, Italy and Spain supplied acute and convalescent COVID-19 samples. T cells, B-cell-depleted T cells, or PBMCs provided the cDNA or gDNA that served as material.

The CDR3 totals 14 residues. With 6 bases clipped from V and 6 bases from J, the junction kept 4 bases outside the gene matches. Germline values: CDR1 MNHEY, CDR2 SVGAGI. Original handling: Reference gene primer amplification gave estimated nucleated cell counts. The assay was immunoSEQ multiplex PCR, and TCRdb's table has in-frame clones only and misses some. V, J and clone size reflect that table, while D and trimming were determined from the DNA. The sample consists of 250,000 or so clones, 87% of them appearing once. The gene calls are TRBV6-5 and TRBJ2-1; TRBD2 matches at 11 bases. The receptor's source is a middle-aged woman who had recovered from COVID-19. Source material: peripheral blood. The DNA for the CDR3 is TGTGCCAGCAGGGGGACTAGCGGAGTCAATGAGCAGTTCTTC. It encodes CASRGTSGVNEQFF.